The rows below give T cell receptor beta chains drawn from one sample of a study of cytomegalovirus exposure and HLA in healthy donors. Repertoires were generated with immunoSEQ multiplex PCR, while TCRdb's copy carries only in-frame clones and drops some. Altogether a few hundred thousand clones are present, roughly 85% being singletons, with the ten largest covering roughly 0.8%. The sample was PBMCs. These receptors all come from a woman aged 18 to 35 in good health and CMV-seronegative. CDR3s include the opening cysteine and the closing phenylalanine or tryptophan. D genes are given only for firm matches. Size tells how often a clone was seen (once, few, many) or the class of an expanded clone, and some rows leave it out.

V gene,D gene,J gene,clone size,CDR3 DNA,CDR3 protein
TRBV6-5,.,TRBJ1-1,once,TGTGCCAGCAGTTACAAAGAAGCCACTGAAGCTTTCTTT,CASSYKEATEAFF
TRBV28,TRBD1,TRBJ1-2,.,TGTGCCAGCAGTTTATTGCAGGGGGCTCTTAACTATGGCTACACCTTC,CASSLLQGALNYGYTF
TRBV2,.,TRBJ2-1,.,TGTGCCAGCGCTCGACAGAACTCCTACAATGAGCAGTTCTTC,CASARQNSYNEQFF
TRBV27,.,TRBJ1-5,.,TGTGCCAGCAGTTTAACGACAGGCCGCAATCAGCCCCAGCATTTT,CASSLTTGRNQPQHF
TRBV5-1,TRBD2,TRBJ2-3,.,TGCGCCAGCAGCTTTGGAGCGGGGGGGCAAGGAGATACGCAGTATTTT,CASSFGAGGQGDTQYF
TRBV11-2,.,TRBJ2-7,.,TGTGCCAGCAGCCCCCGGTTTTACGAGCAGTACTTC,CASSPRFYEQYF
TRBV19,TRBD1,TRBJ1-2,.,TGTGCCAGTAGTCTTCCGGGACAGACTTTCTATGGCTACACCTTC,CASSLPGQTFYGYTF
TRBV7-6,.,TRBJ2-7,.,TGTGCCAGCAGGCCGGTAACAGGCGAGCAGTACTTC,CASRPVTGEQYF
TRBV2,.,TRBJ1-2,few,TGTGCCAGCAGTGAGCAGATAAGATCTGGCTACACCTTC,CASSEQIRSGYTF
TRBV28,.,TRBJ1-1,.,TGTGCCAGCAGGCAGGGTTGGGAAGCTTTCTTT,CASRQGWEAFF
TRBV5-1,.,TRBJ2-7,.,TGCGCCAGCAGCTTGGAACTAGCCGCTGACGAGCAGTACTTC,CASSLELAADEQYF
TRBV27,.,TRBJ1-5,.,TGTGCCAGCAGTTTCCAACGGGGCAATCAGCCCCAGCATTTT,CASSFQRGNQPQHF
TRBV2,TRBD1,TRBJ1-6,.,TGTGCCAGCAGTACTACAGGGGCGAGAACCAATTCACCCCTCCACTTT,CASSTTGARTNSPLHF
TRBV5-1,TRBD1,TRBJ2-7,.,TGCGCCAGCAGCTTGCGGACAGGGCGCCCCGAGCAGTACTTC,CASSLRTGRPEQYF
TRBV9,.,TRBJ2-1,.,TGTGCCAGCAGCGTGCTAACCAATGAGCAGTTCTTC,CASSVLTNEQFF
TRBV5-1,TRBD2,TRBJ2-2,.,TGCGCCAGCAGCTTGGAAAGGGGCGGGAGTAAAAACGGGGAGCTGTTTTTT,CASSLERGGSKNGELFF
TRBV5-1,TRBD2,TRBJ2-1,.,TGCGCCAGCAGCTCACTAGCGGGAGGGGACAATGAGCAGTTCTTC,CASSSLAGGDNEQFF
TRBV6-4,.,TRBJ2-3,.,TGTGCCAGCAGTGACGGCCAGGATACGCAGTATTTT,CASSDGQDTQYF
TRBV27,TRBD1,TRBJ2-2,.,TGTGCCAGCAGTTTACAGGGGGCTGGCGGGGAGCTGTTTTTT,CASSLQGAGGELFF
TRBV11-2,TRBD1,TRBJ2-5,.,TGTGCCAGCAGCCCTCCGGTACAGGGGTCCATGGAGACCCAGTACTTC,CASSPPVQGSMETQYF
TRBV7-9,TRBD2,TRBJ2-7,.,TGTGCCAGCAGCTTAGCGGGGAGGGGACGGGATTCCTACGAGCAGTACTTC,CASSLAGRGRDSYEQYF
TRBV19,TRBD2,TRBJ2-5,once,TGTGCCAGTAGTTCGCCAGCGGGGGGTGCGGAGACCCAGTACTTC,CASSSPAGGAETQYF
TRBV2,.,TRBJ1-1,.,TGTGCCAGCAGTGAAGCGGCGGGTTTCACTGAAGCTTTCTTT,CASSEAAGFTEAFF
TRBV9,.,TRBJ2-6,.,TGTGCCAGCAGCCCAAGGGGGTTTGGGGCCAACGTCCTGACTTTC,CASSPRGFGANVLTF
TRBV19,.,TRBJ1-2,.,TGTGCCAGTAGTATCGCTCAGGGGCGATATGGCTACACCTTC,CASSIAQGRYGYTF
TRBV6-1,.,TRBJ1-4,.,TGTGCCAGCAGTGTTATTCCTGAAAAACTGTTTTTT,CASSVIPEKLFF
TRBV28,TRBD2,TRBJ2-1,.,TGTGCCAGCAGTCTACCCTCACTAGCGGGAGGATCCAATGAGCAGTTCTTC,CASSLPSLAGGSNEQFF
TRBV7-6,.,TRBJ1-1,.,TGTGCCAGCAGCCGGAAAGCGTTGGCGAGCACTGAAGCTTTCTTT,CASSRKALASTEAFF